This T cell receptor beta chain was identified during a study of blood T cell repertoires in COVID-19. Turning to the study itself: Both acute and convalescent COVID-19 samples were obtained from the United States, Italy and Spain. T cells, B-cell-depleted T cells, or PBMCs supplied cDNA or gDNA.

Recovered Cohort 3 donors showed two negative PCRs, clearance, or symptom resolution. Per the original methods: How many nucleated cells were present was estimated from reference gene primer amplification. Clones were sequenced by immunoSEQ multiplex PCR, and TCRdb holds only the in-frame ones, with some missing. The DNA was the basis for D and trimming; V, J and clone size are from that table. Of some 330,000 clones detected, approximately 88% appear once; the ten largest clones hold under 6%. Germline V CDR1 and CDR2: SEHNR, FQNEAQ (reference sequence). V was trimmed by 2 bases and J by 3 bases, leaving 8 bases between them. CDR3 length: 13 residues.

The sequenced sample was PBMCs or T cells enriched from blood (not recorded which). This TCR derives from a man under 40 who had recovered from COVID-19. The V call is TRBV7-9, the J call TRBJ2-7; no reliable D call. CDR3 sequence: CASSLNRSYEQYF. In nucleotides, the CDR3 is TGTGCCAGCAGCTTAAACAGAAGCTACGAGCAGTACTTC.